This record concerns one T cell receptor beta chain sequence. Its target is unknown. This sample was included in a study of cytomegalovirus exposure and HLA in healthy donors. Primers: 60 Vbeta forward and 13 Jbeta reverse. Produced via immunoSEQ multiplex PCR; TCRdb's table is partial and in-frame only. The data hold 100,000 to 150,000 clones, with 80% observed a single time. Points from the study as a whole: TCR beta sequences reportedly predicted most subjects' HLA-A and HLA-B alleles accurately. Later analysis indicated greater clonal expansion among HLA-associated TCR beta chains than among equally common other chains. Later work found most CMV-associated TCR beta chains apparently HLA-restricted.

Sequencing used PBMCs. This receptor was obtained from a female donor in good health and CMV-seronegative.

The CDR3 region has the DNA TGTGCCAGCAGTTTCGGCACTGAAGCTTTCTTT. Translated, it gives CASSFGTEAFF. The rearrangement joins TRBV6-6 to TRBJ1-1, with D unclear. The V end lost 4 bases, the J end lost 4 bases, and 4 bases lay between the germline ends. CDR3 length equals 11 residues. CDR1 MNHNY and CDR2 SVGAGI come from the germline V gene (reference sequence).